A single sample gave rise to the 30 T cell receptor beta chains below, sequenced in a study of control samples from healthy donors and cancer patients. The table came from immunoSEQ multiplex PCR; TCRdb's copy has only in-frame clones and leaves some out. The data contain 100,000 to 150,000 clones, 80% to 90% of them singletons. Sequences were obtained from blood. Receptors were obtained from a man aged 35-49 years in good health.

V is TRBV6-1 and J is TRBJ1-3, with TRBD1 matching 9 bases. Germline assignment: CDR1 MNHNS and CDR2 SASEGT. V gave up 4 bases and J gave up 4 bases; unmatched junction bases: 8. The CDR3 is 16 amino acids. In DNA, the CDR3 is TGTGCCAGCAGTGTCGCCATGGGACAGGGAGGAAACACCATATATTTT. Translation gives CASSVAMGQGGNTIYF.

The chain links TRBV4-3 to TRBJ2-7; 10 bases are a match to TRBD1. The CDR3 has 14 residues. Unmatched junction bases numbered 1, after V lost 3 bases and J lost 2 bases. Germline-derived CDR1 and CDR2 are LGHNA and YSLEER. The CDR3 DNA follows: TGCGCCAGCAGCCAGACAGGGGGCCCCTACGAGCAGTACTTC. Protein: CASSQTGGPYEQYF.

The chain uses TRBV6-2 or TRBV6-3 and TRBJ1-2; 7 nucleotides line up with TRBD1. With V trimmed by 5 bases and J by 1 base, 4 bases remained unmatched. Germline CDR1 is MNHEY and CDR2 is SVGEGT. The CDR3 covers 14 residues. As DNA, the CDR3 is TGTGCCAGCAGTCAACAGGGGATTAACTATGGCTACACCTTC. Translating gives CASSQQGINYGYTF.

This chain connects TRBV11-1 to TRBJ2-3; D possibly matches TRBD1 or TRBD2 (5 bases each). Trimming left V 5 bases short and J 10 bases short, with 10 bases between. Per the germline V gene, CDR1 is SGHAT and CDR2 is FQDESV (reference sequence). The CDR3 is 11 residues long. The CDR3 DNA is TGTGCCAGCAGCGCCCCGGGACCGCAGTATTTT. Translating it yields CASSAPGPQYF.

The chain joins TRBV5-1 to TRBJ2-7; TRBD2 is a possible D gene (5 bases). Germline V gives CDR1 SGHRS, CDR2 YFSETQ. CDR3 length: 12 amino acids. V was pared by 4 bases and J by 2 bases, with 7 bases between. CDR3 protein: CASSPGAYEQYF. DNA for the CDR3: TGCGCCAGCAGCCCCGGGGCCTACGAGCAGTACTTC. The variable domain in full, completed from reference TRBV5-1 and TRBJ2-7, reads KAGVTQTPRYLIKTRGQQVTLSCSPISGHRSVSWYQQTPGQGLQFLFEYFSETQRNKGNFPGRFSGRQFSNSRSEMNVSTLELGDSALYLCASSPGAYEQYFGPGTRLTVT.

This clone was counted a single time. This sequence joins TRBV27 and TRBJ1-1, with TRBD1 identical over 8 bases. From germline, CDR1 is MNHEY and CDR2 SMNVEV (reference sequence). The CDR3 is 14 amino acids. Germline trimming cut 5 bases from V and 8 bases from J; bases unmatched to any gene: 10. Here the CDR3 DNA reads TGTGCCAGCAGTAACAGGGGGAAGGTTGTAGAAGCTTTCTTT. It translates to CASSNRGKVVEAFF.

This chain uses TRBV23-1 with TRBJ2-3; 8 nucleotides match TRBD1. TRBV23-1 is noted as an ORF with a role that remains uncertain. V dropped 0 bases and J dropped 6; count of bases not matched to a gene: 11. This CDR3 spans 17 amino acids. The CDR3 DNA reads TGCGCCAGCAGTCAATCGAGTTCGGGACAGGAGAATGATACGCAGTATTTT. This sequence encodes CASSQSSSGQENDTQYF.

The V call is TRBV13, the J call TRBJ1-4; TRBD1 matches at 7 bases. V shed 1 base and J 4 bases; nucleotides not matched to a gene: 6. The CDR3 spans 16 residues. Germline V CDR1 and CDR2: PRHDT, FYEKMQ (reference sequence). The CDR3 bases are TGTGCCAGCAGCTTAGTAGGAGGGGGCCTTAATGAAAAACTGTTTTTT. It is translated as CASSLVGGGLNEKLFF.

This CDR3 is CASSDRDRTLVETQYF. The DNA for the CDR3 is TGCGCCAGCAGCGATCGAGACAGGACTTTGGTGGAGACCCAGTACTTC. The chain is built from TRBV5-1 and TRBJ2-5; possibly TRBD1 for D (6 bases). V lost 4 bases, J lost 5 bases, and 21 bases lay in between. The CDR3 length is 16 residues. CDR1 and CDR2 from the germline V gene are SGHRS and YFSETQ.

This clone occurred once. The chain joins TRBV18 to TRBJ2-2; no definite D call. CDR1 and CDR2 from the germline V gene are KGHSH and LQKENI. V was trimmed by 3 bases and J by 3 bases, leaving 11 bases between them. The CDR3 runs 15 residues. CDR3 in DNA: TGTGCCAGCTCACCGGTAGACGTCGACACCGGGGAGCTGTTTTTT. Its protein product is CASSPVDVDTGELFF. The full variable domain, completed using reference TRBV18 and TRBJ2-2, is NAGVMQNPRHLVRRRGQEARLRCSPMKGHSHVYWYRQLPEEGLKFMVYLQKENIIDESGMPKERFSAEFPKEGPSILRIQQVVRGDSAAYFCASSPVDVDTGELFFGEGSRLTVL.

V gene TRBV5-5 combines with J gene TRBJ1-4; TRBD1 agrees at 8 bases. The CDR3 has 15 amino acids. The germline V gene encodes CDR1 SGHKS and CDR2 YYEKEE (reference sequence). The junction had 3 bases not matched to a gene; V was cut back by 0 bases and J by 5 bases. The CDR3 DNA follows: TGTGCCAGCAGCTTGGGCAGGGGGCGCAATGAAAAACTGTTTTTT. Encoded protein: CASSLGRGRNEKLFF.

The chain couples TRBV7-9 to TRBJ1-2; D not certain. Trimming stripped 3 bases from V and 4 bases from J, with 12 bases between. CDR1 and CDR2 (germline): SEHNR, FQNEAQ (reference sequence). This CDR3 has 14 amino acids. CDR3 sequence reads: CASSFERASYGYTF. In DNA form, the CDR3 reads TGTGCCAGCAGCTTCGAGCGGGCCTCCTATGGCTACACCTTC.

In this sample, this clone turned up once. The V and J genes are TRBV7-9 and TRBJ2-7; 7 nucleotides match TRBD1. Germline V CDR1 and CDR2: SEHNR, FQNEAQ (reference sequence). V was pared by 5 bases and J by 2 bases, with 12 bases of the junction left unmatched. The CDR3 runs 16 residues. Written as DNA, the CDR3 is TGTGCCAGCAGCGTTATAACAGGGGCCGACACCTACGAGCAGTACTTC. This sequence encodes CASSVITGADTYEQYF.

The rearrangement uses TRBV10-2 and TRBJ2-7, with D perhaps matching TRBD2 (5 bases). The germline V gene has CDR1 WSHSY and CDR2 SAAADI. Trimming removed 6 bases from V and 3 bases from J, with 9 bases in between. The CDR3 loop spans 12 amino acids. CDR3 protein: CASRVGVYEQYF. Here the CDR3 DNA reads TGCGCCAGCAGAGTGGGAGTCTACGAGCAGTACTTC.

V is TRBV12-5 and J is TRBJ1-6, with TRBD1 matching over 10 bases. The CDR3 covers 15 residues. The germline gives CDR1 LGHNT, CDR2 FRNRAP. With 3 bases clipped from V and 6 bases from J, the junction kept 2 bases outside the gene matches. CDR3 DNA: TGTGCTAGTGGTTTCCGGACAGGGGGTAATTCACCCCTCCACTTT. Translation: CASGFRTGGNSPLHF.

Only a few counts were recorded for this clone. The V and J genes are TRBV9 and TRBJ2-3; TRBD1 aligns across 10 bases. Germline loops: CDR1 SGDLS, CDR2 YYNGEE. The CDR3 extends over 17 amino acids. The ends lost 0 bases at V and 4 bases at J; junction bases unmatched: 8. CDR3 in DNA: TGTGCCAGCAGCGTAGCCGCCGGGACAGGGGTTTCAGATACGCAGTATTTT. Amino acids: CASSVAAGTGVSDTQYF.

The gene calls are TRBV10-2 and TRBJ2-7, with D tentatively TRBD1 (5 bases). This CDR3 is 11 amino acids long. Germline CDR1 reads WSHSY; CDR2 reads SAAADI. Trimming cost V 6 bases and J 4 bases, with 7 bases left between them. CDR3 protein: CASSQGYEQYF. The DNA for the CDR3 is TGCGCCAGCAGCCAGGGTTACGAGCAGTACTTC.

The genes are TRBV6-1 and TRBJ2-1; weak D call: TRBD1 (6 bases). Germline-derived CDR1 and CDR2 are MNHNS and SASEGT. V was pared by 2 bases and J by 3 bases, with 17 bases between. The CDR3 is 17 amino acids. The CDR3 here is CASSETGTRYGYNEQFF. The CDR3 DNA reads as TGTGCCAGCAGTGAAACAGGGACCCGTTATGGCTACAATGAGCAGTTCTTC.

The chain has TRBV12-3 or TRBV12-4 and TRBJ2-3; D not resolved. The CDR3 has 12 amino acids. Deletions cut 2 bases from V and 5 bases from J, with 5 bases between. The CDR3 sequence is CASSLIIDTQYF. DNA of the CDR3: TGTGCCAGCAGTTTAATTATAGATACGCAGTATTTT.

The V and J genes are TRBV12-3 or TRBV12-4 and TRBJ2-5; unclear D gene. V was shortened by 2 bases and J by 5 bases, with 9 bases between the two germline ends. This CDR3 is 13 amino acids long. CDR3 loop: CASSLKGRETQYF. The CDR3 DNA is TGTGCCAGCAGTTTAAAGGGCCGGGAGACCCAGTACTTC.

V and J are TRBV4-3 and TRBJ1-1; 8 nucleotides match TRBD1. CDR1 is LGHNA, CDR2 YSLEER, per germline. This CDR3 contains 15 residues. J gave up 4 bases and V 4 bases, and 8 bases lay outside the gene matches. Here the CDR3 reads CASSRDTQGGTEAFF. The CDR3 DNA reads TGCGCCAGCAGCCGAGATACACAGGGGGGCACTGAAGCTTTCTTT.

V gene TRBV5-1 combines with J gene TRBJ1-2, with a possible D match to TRBD1 (6 bases). Between the trimmed V and J ends, which lost 4 bases and 1 base, there was a span of 14 bases. The CDR3 runs 15 residues. From germline, CDR1 is SGHRS and CDR2 YFSETQ. The CDR3 nucleotides read TGCGCCAGCAGCCTACGGACAGATATTAACTATGGCTACACCTTC. This translates into CASSLRTDINYGYTF.

This chain uses TRBV5-1 with TRBJ2-3, with TRBD2 identical over 11 bases. The J segment lost 5 bases and the V segment lost 4 bases, leaving 6 bases of the junction unmatched. CDR1 and CDR2 from the germline V gene are SGHRS and YFSETQ. CDR3 size: 15 residues. CDR3 amino acids: CASSGSGGAVDTQYF. CDR3 nucleotides: TGCGCCAGCAGCGGTAGCGGGGGGGCTGTAGATACGCAGTATTTT.

The gene calls are TRBV30 and TRBJ2-1, with 7 bases matching TRBD1. V gave up 5 bases and J gave up 2 bases; unmatched junction bases: 6. The CDR3 has 14 amino acids. Per germline, CDR1 GTSNPN and CDR2 SVGIG (reference sequence). CDR3 in amino acids: CAWGEGTAYNEQFF. Here the CDR3 DNA reads TGTGCCTGGGGAGAGGGGACAGCCTACAATGAGCAGTTCTTC.

The CDR3 sequence: CASKGQGVHEQFF. CDR3 sequence (DNA): TGCGCCAGCAAAGGACAGGGTGTTCATGAGCAGTTCTTC. The gene calls are TRBV5-1 and TRBJ2-1, with 8 bases aligning to TRBD1. CDR1 and CDR2 (germline): SGHRS, YFSETQ. CDR3 length: 13 residues. J was trimmed by 8 bases and V by 6 bases; bases with no gene match: 7.

The chain recombines TRBV7-8 with TRBJ2-7, with no clear D. The CDR3 runs 15 residues. The V and J ends lost 2 bases and 5 bases respectively, with 16 bases between them. The germline V gene has CDR1 SGHVS and CDR2 FQNEAQ. The chain's CDR3 is CASSLQRFSGDEQYF. CDR3 bases: TGTGCCAGCAGCTTACAAAGATTCAGTGGGGACGAGCAGTACTTC.

In nucleotides, the CDR3 is TGTGCCAGCAGTGACACTAGCGGGGGGGCAGATACGCAGTATTTT. This translates into CASSDTSGGADTQYF. The gene calls are TRBV6-4 and TRBJ2-3, with TRBD2 matching over 13 bases. CDR3 length equals 15 residues. V lost 2 bases and J lost 4; bases outside the gene matches: 0. CDR1 and CDR2 (germline): MRHNA, SNTAGT.

J is TRBJ2-5 and V is TRBV15, with D possibly matching TRBD1 (5 bases). CDR3 length: 14 residues. V lost 4 bases and J 1 base, leaving 10 bases between the germline ends. Germline loops: CDR1 LNHNV, CDR2 YYDKDF (reference sequence). The CDR3 protein is CATSTVRVQETQYF. The CDR3 DNA is TGTGCCACCAGCACAGTCAGGGTCCAAGAGACCCAGTACTTC.

In nucleotides, the CDR3 is TGTGCCAGCAGCTTTGAGCGGGGGGTAACCGGGGAGCTGTTTTTT. Translated, it gives CASSFERGVTGELFF. The chain uses TRBV11-3 and TRBJ2-2; 9 positions match TRBD2. J was trimmed by 5 bases and V by 3 bases; bases with no gene match: 4. Germline CDR1 and CDR2: SGHNT and YENEEA. The CDR3 runs to 15 residues. Complete variable domain (other parts from reference TRBV11-3 and TRBJ2-2): EAGVVQSPRYKIIEKKQPVAFWCNPISGHNTLYWYLQNLGQGPELLIRYENEEAVDDSQLPKDRFSAERLKGVDSTLKIQPAELGDSAVYLCASSFERGVTGELFFGEGSRLTVL.

This clone was detected only once. The gene calls are TRBV7-8 and TRBJ1-6; TRBD1 agrees at 7 bases. Germline V gene sequence: CDR1 SGHVS, CDR2 FQNEAQ. The CDR3 totals 15 residues. Losses at the gene ends were 5 bases for V and 4 bases for J; bases not matched to a gene: 5. DNA of the CDR3: TGTGCCAGCAGCACCCGACAGGGATATAATTCACCCCTCCACTTT. This codes for CASSTRQGYNSPLHF.